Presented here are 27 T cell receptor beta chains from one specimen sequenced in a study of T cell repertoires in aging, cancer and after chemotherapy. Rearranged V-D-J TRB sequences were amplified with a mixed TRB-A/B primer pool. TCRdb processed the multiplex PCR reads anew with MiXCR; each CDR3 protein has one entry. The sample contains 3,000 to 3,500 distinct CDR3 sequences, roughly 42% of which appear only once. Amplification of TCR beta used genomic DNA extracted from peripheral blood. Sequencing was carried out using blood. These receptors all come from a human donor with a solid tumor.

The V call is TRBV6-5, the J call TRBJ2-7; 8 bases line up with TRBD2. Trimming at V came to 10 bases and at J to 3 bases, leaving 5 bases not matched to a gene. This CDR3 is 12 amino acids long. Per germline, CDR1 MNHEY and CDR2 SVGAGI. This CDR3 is CATKRELYEQYF. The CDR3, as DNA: TGTGCCACCAAGCGGGAGCTCTACGAGCAGTACTTC.

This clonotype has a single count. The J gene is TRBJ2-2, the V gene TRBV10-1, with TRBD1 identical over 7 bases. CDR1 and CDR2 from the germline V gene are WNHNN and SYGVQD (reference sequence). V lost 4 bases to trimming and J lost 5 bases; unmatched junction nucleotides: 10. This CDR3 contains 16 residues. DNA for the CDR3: TGCGCCAGCAGTGGGAGACAGGGCCCGGGTACCGGGGAGCTGTTTTTT. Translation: CASSGRQGPGTGELFF.

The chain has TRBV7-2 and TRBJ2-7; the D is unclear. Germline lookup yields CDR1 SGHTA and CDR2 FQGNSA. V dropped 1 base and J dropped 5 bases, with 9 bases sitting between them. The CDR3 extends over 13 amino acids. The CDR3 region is CASSLVRAHEQYF. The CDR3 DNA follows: TGTGCCAGCAGCTTAGTTAGGGCCCACGAGCAGTACTTC.

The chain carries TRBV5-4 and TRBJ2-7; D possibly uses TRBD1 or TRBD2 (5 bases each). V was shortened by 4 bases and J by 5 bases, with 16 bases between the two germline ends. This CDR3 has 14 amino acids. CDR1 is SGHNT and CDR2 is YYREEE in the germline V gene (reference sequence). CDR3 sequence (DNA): TGTGCCAGCAGCCCCTCTGCAGGGACCAACGAGCAGTACTTC. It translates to CASSPSAGTNEQYF.

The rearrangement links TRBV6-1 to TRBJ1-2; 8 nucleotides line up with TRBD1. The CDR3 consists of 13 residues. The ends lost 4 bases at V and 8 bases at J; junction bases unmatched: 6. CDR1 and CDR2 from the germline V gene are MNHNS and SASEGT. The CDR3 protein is CASSVGQEAGYTF. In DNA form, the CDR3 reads TGTGCCAGCAGTGTGGGACAGGAGGCGGGCTACACCTTC.

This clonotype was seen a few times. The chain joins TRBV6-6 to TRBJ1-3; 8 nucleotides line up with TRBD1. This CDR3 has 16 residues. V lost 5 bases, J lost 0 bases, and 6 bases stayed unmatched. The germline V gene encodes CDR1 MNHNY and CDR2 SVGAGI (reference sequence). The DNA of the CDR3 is TGTGCCAGCAGTATATGGGGACAGGCCTCTGGAAACACCATATATTTT. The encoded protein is CASSIWGQASGNTIYF.

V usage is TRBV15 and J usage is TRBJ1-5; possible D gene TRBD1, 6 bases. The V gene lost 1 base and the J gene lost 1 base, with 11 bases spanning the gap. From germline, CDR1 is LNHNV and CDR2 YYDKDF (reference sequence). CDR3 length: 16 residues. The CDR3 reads CATSRGRTASNQPQHF. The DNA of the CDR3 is TGTGCCACCAGCAGAGGGCGGACAGCGAGCAATCAGCCCCAGCATTTT.

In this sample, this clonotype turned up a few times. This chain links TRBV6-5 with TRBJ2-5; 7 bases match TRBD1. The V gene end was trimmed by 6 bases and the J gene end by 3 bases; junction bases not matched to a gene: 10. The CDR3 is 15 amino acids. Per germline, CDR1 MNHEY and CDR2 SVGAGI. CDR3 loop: CASSPTRTGEETQYF. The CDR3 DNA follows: TGTGCCAGCAGCCCCACCCGGACAGGAGAAGAGACCCAGTACTTC.

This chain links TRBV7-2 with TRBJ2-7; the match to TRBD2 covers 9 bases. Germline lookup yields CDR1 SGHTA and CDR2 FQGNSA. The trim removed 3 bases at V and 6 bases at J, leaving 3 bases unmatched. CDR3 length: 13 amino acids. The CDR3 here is CASSLAGGVEQYF. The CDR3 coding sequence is TGTGCCAGCAGCTTGGCGGGAGGGGTCGAGCAGTACTTC.

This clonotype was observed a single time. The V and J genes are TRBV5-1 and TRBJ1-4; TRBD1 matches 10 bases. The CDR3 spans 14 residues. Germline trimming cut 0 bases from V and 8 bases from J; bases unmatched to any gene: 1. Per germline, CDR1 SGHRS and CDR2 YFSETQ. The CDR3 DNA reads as TGCGCCAGCAGCTTGGAGGGACAGGGGGAAAAACTGTTTTTT. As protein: CASSLEGQGEKLFF.

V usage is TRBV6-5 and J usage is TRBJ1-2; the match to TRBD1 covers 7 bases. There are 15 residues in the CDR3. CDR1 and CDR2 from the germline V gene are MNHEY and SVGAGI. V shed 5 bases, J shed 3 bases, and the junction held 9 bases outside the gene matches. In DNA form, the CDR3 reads TGTGCCAGCAGTGAAATTCGACAGGGCGACTATGGCTACACCTTC. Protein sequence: CASSEIRQGDYGYTF.

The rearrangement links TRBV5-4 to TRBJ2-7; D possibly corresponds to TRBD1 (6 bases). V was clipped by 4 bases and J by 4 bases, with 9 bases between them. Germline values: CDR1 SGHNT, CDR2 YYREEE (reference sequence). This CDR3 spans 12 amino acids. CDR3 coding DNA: TGTGCCAGCAGCATAGGACAGTACGAGCAGTACTTC. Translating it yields CASSIGQYEQYF.

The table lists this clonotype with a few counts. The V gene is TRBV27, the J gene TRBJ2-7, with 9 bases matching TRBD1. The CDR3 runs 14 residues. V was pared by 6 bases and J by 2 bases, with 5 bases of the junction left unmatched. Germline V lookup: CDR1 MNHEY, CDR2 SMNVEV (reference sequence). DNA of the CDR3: TGTGCCAGCAGCTCGGGACAGGGCCCCTACGAGCAGTACTTC. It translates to CASSSGQGPYEQYF.

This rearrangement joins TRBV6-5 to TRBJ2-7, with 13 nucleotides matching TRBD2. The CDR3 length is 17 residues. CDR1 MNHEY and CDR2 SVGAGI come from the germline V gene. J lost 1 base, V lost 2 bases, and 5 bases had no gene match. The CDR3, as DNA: TGTGCCAGCAGTTACGCCCCGGGACTAGCGGGGTCCTACGAGCAGTACTTC. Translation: CASSYAPGLAGSYEQYF.

Here the CDR3 reads CASSPRQGLNEKLFF. The CDR3 coding sequence is TGTGCCAGCTCACCCAGACAGGGCCTGAATGAAAAACTGTTTTTT. The chain recombines TRBV18 with TRBJ1-4, with 7 bases matching TRBD1. Germline trimming cut 3 bases from V and 5 bases from J; bases unmatched to any gene: 6. The germline gives CDR1 KGHSH, CDR2 LQKENI. This CDR3 contains 15 residues.

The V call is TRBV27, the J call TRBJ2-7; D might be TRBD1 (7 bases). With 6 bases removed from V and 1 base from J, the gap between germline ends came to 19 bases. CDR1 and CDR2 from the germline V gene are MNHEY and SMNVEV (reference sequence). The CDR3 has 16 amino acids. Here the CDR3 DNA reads TGTGCCAGCAGCCTTAGAAGGGGGCTAGCGTCCTACGAGCAGTACTTC. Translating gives CASSLRRGLASYEQYF.

In DNA, the CDR3 is TGTGCCAGCAGCCAATTGATAGGAGAAAAACTGTTTTTT. Its protein is CASSQLIGEKLFF. V and J are TRBV6-1 and TRBJ1-4; D not resolved. Germline V gene sequence: CDR1 MNHNS, CDR2 SASEGT. Trimming took off 6 bases at V and 8 bases at J, with 13 bases between the two ends. This CDR3 region has 13 residues.

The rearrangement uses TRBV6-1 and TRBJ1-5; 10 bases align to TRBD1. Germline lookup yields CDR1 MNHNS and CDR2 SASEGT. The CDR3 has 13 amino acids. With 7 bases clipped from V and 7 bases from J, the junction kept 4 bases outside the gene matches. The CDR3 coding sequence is TGTGCCAGCAAGACAGGGGGCGTGCAGCCCCAGCATTTT. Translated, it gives CASKTGGVQPQHF.

CDR3 loop: CASSLFINNEQFF. CDR3 nucleotides: TGTGCCAGCAGCTTATTCATTAACAATGAGCAGTTCTTC. This chain connects TRBV7-3 to TRBJ2-1; D uncertain. Germline CDR1 reads SGHTA; CDR2 reads FQGTGA. The CDR3 loop spans 13 amino acids. V lost 2 bases to trimming and J lost 5 bases, with 7 bases between them.

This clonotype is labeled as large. As DNA, the CDR3 is TGTGCCAGCAGCCCCACGACTAGCATAGGGGAGCAGTTCTTC. Protein: CASSPTTSIGEQFF. The chain joins TRBV7-6 to TRBJ2-1; TRBD2 matches 7 bases. This CDR3 comprises 14 residues. Germline CDR1 SGHVS, CDR2 FNYEAQ. After removal of 5 bases from V and 10 bases from J, the junction contained 11 bases not matched to a gene. The variable domain in full, completed from reference TRBV7-6 and TRBJ2-1, reads GAGVSQSPRYKVTKRGQDVALRCDPISGHVSLYWYRQALGQGPEFLTYFNYEAQQDKSGLPNDRFSAERPEGSISTLTIQRTEQRDSAMYRCASSPTTSIGEQFFGPGTRLTVL.

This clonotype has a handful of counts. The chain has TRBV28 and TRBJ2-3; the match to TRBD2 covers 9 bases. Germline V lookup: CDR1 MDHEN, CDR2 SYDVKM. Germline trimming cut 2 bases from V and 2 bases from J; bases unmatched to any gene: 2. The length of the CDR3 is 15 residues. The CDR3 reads CASSLLAGHTDTQYF. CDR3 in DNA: TGTGCCAGCAGTTTACTAGCGGGACACACAGATACGCAGTATTTT.

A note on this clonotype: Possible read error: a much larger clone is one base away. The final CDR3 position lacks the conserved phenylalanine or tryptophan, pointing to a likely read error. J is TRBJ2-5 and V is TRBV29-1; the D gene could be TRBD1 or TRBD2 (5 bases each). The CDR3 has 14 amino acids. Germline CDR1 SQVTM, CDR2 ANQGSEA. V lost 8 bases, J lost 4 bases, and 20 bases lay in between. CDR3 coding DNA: TGCAGCTCATCCGTCGTCGGGGCCGGAGAGACCCAGTACCTC. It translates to CSSSVVGAGETQYL.

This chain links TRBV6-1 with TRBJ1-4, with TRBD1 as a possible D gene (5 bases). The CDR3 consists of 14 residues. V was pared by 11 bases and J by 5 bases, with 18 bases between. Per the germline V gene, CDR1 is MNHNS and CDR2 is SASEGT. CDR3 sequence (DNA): TGTGCCGCATCCCGGTTGGGGGGGAATGAAAAACTGTTTTTT. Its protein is CAASRLGGNEKLFF.

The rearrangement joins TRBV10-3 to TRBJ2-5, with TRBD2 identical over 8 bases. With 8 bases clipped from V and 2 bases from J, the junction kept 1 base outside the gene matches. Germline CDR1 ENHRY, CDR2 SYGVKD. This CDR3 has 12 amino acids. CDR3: CAIGTSQETQYF. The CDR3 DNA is TGTGCCATCGGGACTAGTCAAGAGACCCAGTACTTC.

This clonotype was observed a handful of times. The CDR3 loop is CASSHQETQYF. The CDR3 region has the DNA TGTGCCAGCAGCCACCAAGAGACCCAGTACTTC. V gene TRBV7-9 combines with J gene TRBJ2-5; D ambiguous. CDR3 length: 11 amino acids. V gave up 5 bases and J gave up 0 bases, with 1 base separating them. Looked up from germline, CDR1 is SEHNR and CDR2 is FQNEAQ (reference sequence).

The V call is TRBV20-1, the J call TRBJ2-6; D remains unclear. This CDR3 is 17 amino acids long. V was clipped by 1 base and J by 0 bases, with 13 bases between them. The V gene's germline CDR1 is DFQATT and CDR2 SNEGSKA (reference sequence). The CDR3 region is CSARGAVHHSGANVLTF. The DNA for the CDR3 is TGCAGTGCTAGAGGGGCGGTCCACCACTCTGGGGCCAACGTCCTGACTTTC.

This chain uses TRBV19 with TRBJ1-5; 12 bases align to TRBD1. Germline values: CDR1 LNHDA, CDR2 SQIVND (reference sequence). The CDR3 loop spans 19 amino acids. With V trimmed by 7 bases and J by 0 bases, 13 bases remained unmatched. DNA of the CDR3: TGTGCCAGTACACCCGGGACAGGGGGCCCCTCTTATAGCAATCAGCCCCAGCATTTT. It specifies CASTPGTGGPSYSNQPQHF.